This passage covers 28 T cell receptor beta chains from one sample sequenced in a study of shared T cell receptors in the human thymus. Method: immunoSEQ multiplex PCR; TCRdb's copy keeps in-frame clones and lacks some. This table holds 600,000 or so clones, around 87% found once. These data were likewise used in another study, on human thymus T cells.

Input material: thymocytes. The receptors come from a boy younger than two with a congenital heart defect.

This clone was detected a few times. CDR3 sequence: CASTLRSSGANVLTF. For the CDR3, the DNA is TGTGCCAGCACCCTTAGGAGCTCTGGGGCCAACGTCCTGACTTTC. The chain couples TRBV7-8 to TRBJ2-6; D is unclear. Trimming removed 7 bases at V and 0 bases at J, with 10 bases between. CDR1 and CDR2 from the germline V gene are SGHVS and FQNEAQ. CDR3 length: 15 amino acids.

This clone has only one observation. The genes are TRBV9 and TRBJ2-7, with D hard to call. The CDR3 is 12 amino acids. Germline loops: CDR1 SGDLS, CDR2 YYNGEE. V lost 3 bases and J lost 0, with 4 bases in between. DNA of the CDR3: TGTGCCAGCAGCGCCCACTCCTACGAGCAGTACTTC. This gives the protein CASSAHSYEQYF.

As DNA, the CDR3 is TGTGCCAGCAGCCCCCGGGACAGGGAGACCTACGAGCAGTACTTC. Translated, it gives CASSPRDRETYEQYF. This chain connects TRBV5-8 to TRBJ2-7; 9 bases are a match to TRBD1. Germline V CDR1 and CDR2: SGHTS, YDEGEE. The V segment lost 4 bases and the J segment 2 bases; nucleotides outside the gene matches: 7. CDR3 size: 15 residues.

The rearrangement joins TRBV7-8 to TRBJ2-3, with 8 bases lining up with TRBD1. This CDR3 is 15 amino acids long. CDR1 and CDR2 (germline): SGHVS, FQNEAQ. The V and J ends lost 4 bases and 1 base, in that order; junction bases with no gene match: 4. CDR3 sequence (DNA): TGTGCCAGCAGCTCCAGGGGGCCGGGCACAGATACGCAGTATTTT. It yields the protein CASSSRGPGTDTQYF.

J is TRBJ2-1 and V is TRBV11-3; D might be TRBD2 (5 bases). This CDR3 is built from 13 residues. Germline V lookup: CDR1 SGHNT, CDR2 YENEEA. Trimming removed 0 bases from V and 6 bases from J, with 6 bases in between. CDR3 sequence reads: CASSLEEGNEQFF. CDR3 DNA: TGTGCCAGCAGCTTAGAAGAGGGCAATGAGCAGTTCTTC.

The chain is built from TRBV5-1 and TRBJ1-6; 8 bases are shared with TRBD1. After removal of 1 base from V and 8 bases from J, the junction contained 2 bases not matched to a gene. This CDR3 comprises 14 residues. CDR1 is SGHRS, CDR2 YFSETQ, per germline. CDR3 region: CASSLKTGDSPLHF. Written as DNA, the CDR3 is TGCGCCAGCAGCTTGAAGACAGGGGATTCACCCCTCCACTTT.

J is TRBJ2-3 and V is TRBV29-1; unclear D gene. Trimming pared 3 bases from V and 3 bases from J, leaving 16 bases between. This CDR3 spans 15 amino acids. CDR1 and CDR2 from the germline V gene are SQVTM and ANQGSEA. CDR3 coding DNA: TGCAGCGTTGAGCGGATGCAGATGAGGACAGATACGCAGTATTTT. Amino acid sequence: CSVERMQMRTDTQYF.

V usage is TRBV6-4 and J usage is TRBJ1-1, with D maybe TRBD1 (5 bases). V was shortened by 3 bases and J by 4 bases, with 9 bases between the two germline ends. The CDR3 length is 13 residues. CDR1 is MRHNA, CDR2 SNTAGT, per germline. CDR3 loop: CASSETRGTEAFF. CDR3 DNA sequence: TGTGCCAGCAGTGAAACAAGGGGCACTGAAGCTTTCTTT.

J is TRBJ2-7 and V is TRBV9; 11 bases match TRBD1. The CDR3 is 15 residues long. Germline CDR1 is SGDLS and CDR2 is YYNGEE. The trim removed 3 bases at V and 3 bases at J, leaving 5 bases unmatched. Here the CDR3 DNA reads TGTGCCAGCAGCGGGGGGACAGGGGGAGACTACGAGCAGTACTTC. Translated: CASSGGTGGDYEQYF.

This rearrangement joins TRBV6-6 to TRBJ2-2, with unresolved D. The CDR3 is 15 residues long. Looked up from germline, CDR1 is MNHNY and CDR2 is SVGAGI (reference sequence). V was clipped by 7 bases and J by 1 base, with 13 bases between them. CDR3 protein: CASTGSPVNTGELFF. CDR3 nucleotides: TGTGCCAGCACCGGTTCTCCCGTGAACACCGGGGAGCTGTTTTTT.

Note on this clone: Other DNA sequences in this sample translate to the same CDR3. The chain uses TRBV28 and TRBJ2-7; 7 nucleotides line up with TRBD2. J gave up 0 bases and V 3 bases, and 5 bases lay outside the gene matches. Germline V CDR1 and CDR2: MDHEN, SYDVKM. The CDR3 is 15 residues long. The CDR3 bases are TGTGCCAGCAGTTTCCGCGGGAGAAGCTCCTACGAGCAGTACTTC. Translating gives CASSFRGRSSYEQYF.

The rearrangement uses TRBV27 and TRBJ1-5; 7 nucleotides match TRBD1. Germline CDR1 and CDR2: MNHEY and SMNVEV (reference sequence). This CDR3 is 15 amino acids long. V was pared by 6 bases and J by 4 bases, with 9 bases of the junction left unmatched. CDR3 protein: CASRGRGGLNQPQHF. CDR3 DNA: TGTGCCAGCAGGGGGCGAGGGGGCCTAAATCAGCCCCAGCATTTT.

CDR3 sequence (DNA): TGTGCCAGCAGTTTCCGGGAGAAGTTTAGCAATCAGCCCCAGCATTTT. Translating gives CASSFREKFSNQPQHF. The V gene is TRBV28, the J gene TRBJ1-5, with D unclear. CDR1 is MDHEN, CDR2 SYDVKM, per germline. This CDR3 region has 16 residues. Trimming took off 3 bases at V and 0 bases at J, with 12 bases between the two ends.

The CDR3 bases are TGTGCCAGCAGTGACCCAGGGGGTGGCTACACCTTC. Translated, it gives CASSDPGGGYTF. The rearrangement uses TRBV6-4 and TRBJ1-2; 7 nucleotides agree with TRBD1. This CDR3 spans 12 amino acids. V lost 2 bases, J lost 7 bases, and 1 base stayed unmatched. Germline CDR1 reads MRHNA; CDR2 reads SNTAGT.

The chain recombines TRBV28 with TRBJ2-3; 12 bases agree with TRBD2. CDR1 is MDHEN, CDR2 SYDVKM, per germline. This CDR3 comprises 15 residues. Trimming removed 4 bases from V and 4 bases from J; junction bases left unmatched: 3. CDR3 in amino acids: CASSSSGRAPDTQYF. The CDR3 nucleotides read TGTGCCAGCAGTTCTAGCGGGAGGGCCCCAGATACGCAGTATTTT.

The V and J genes are TRBV5-6 and TRBJ2-3; D remains ambiguous. Trimming removed 0 bases at V and 3 bases at J, with 17 bases between. Germline V CDR1 and CDR2: SGHDT, YYEEEE. This CDR3 comprises 17 residues. In nucleotides, the CDR3 is TGTGCCAGCAGCTTGGGGGCTTCAGAAGATTGGACAGATACGCAGTATTTT. As protein: CASSLGASEDWTDTQYF.

The genes are TRBV27 and TRBJ2-1; 12 bases map to TRBD2. The V segment lost 6 bases and the J segment 4 bases; nucleotides outside the gene matches: 10. The length of the CDR3 is 17 residues. Germline CDR1 and CDR2: MNHEY and SMNVEV (reference sequence). CDR3 DNA: TGTGCCAGCAGCGGACTAGCGGGACCATCACGTTACAATGAGCAGTTCTTC. Translating it yields CASSGLAGPSRYNEQFF.

The gene calls are TRBV7-2 and TRBJ2-2, with D uncertain. In germline, CDR1 is SGHTA, CDR2 FQGNSA. V was shortened by 5 bases and J by 6 bases, with 13 bases between the two germline ends. CDR3 length: 14 amino acids. The CDR3 coding sequence is TGTGCCAGCAGCCTCAATTCTAGGTCCGGGGAGCTGTTTTTT. It yields the protein CASSLNSRSGELFF.

The gene calls are TRBV28 and TRBJ1-2; 7 bases match TRBD1. The germline V gene has CDR1 MDHEN and CDR2 SYDVKM. The CDR3 contains 13 residues. The J segment lost 6 bases and the V segment lost 6 bases, leaving 7 bases of the junction unmatched. The CDR3 here is CASRARQGHGYTF. DNA of the CDR3: TGTGCCAGCAGGGCAAGACAGGGCCATGGCTACACCTTC.

V and J are TRBV13 and TRBJ2-7; 7 bases match TRBD1. CDR1 is PRHDT, CDR2 FYEKMQ, per germline (reference sequence). This CDR3 is built from 13 residues. V lost 5 bases and J lost 5; bases outside the gene matches: 6. CDR3 sequence: CASSRGQAHEQYF. The CDR3 region has the DNA TGTGCCAGCAGCAGAGGACAGGCCCACGAGCAGTACTTC.

The rearrangement links TRBV5-1 to TRBJ2-7; tentative D call: TRBD2 (6 bases). V lost 3 bases, J lost 6 bases, and 22 bases lay in between. Germline values: CDR1 SGHRS, CDR2 YFSETQ. This CDR3 has 16 residues. The CDR3 coding sequence is TGCGCCAGCAGCTCACGACCCCAGACTAGGTTGAGCGAGCAGTACTTC. Its protein is CASSSRPQTRLSEQYF.

The V call is TRBV5-1, the J call TRBJ1-1; 7 nucleotides match TRBD1. The germline V gene encodes CDR1 SGHRS and CDR2 YFSETQ. J gave up 3 bases and V 2 bases, and 10 bases lay outside the gene matches. The CDR3 length is 16 residues. CDR3 in amino acids: CASSLVQGGSHTEAFF. DNA of the CDR3: TGCGCCAGCAGCTTAGTTCAGGGGGGTTCGCACACTGAAGCTTTCTTT.

This clone was picked up one time. V gene TRBV28 combines with J gene TRBJ1-5; the D is unclear. Germline V gives CDR1 MDHEN, CDR2 SYDVKM. This CDR3 is 17 amino acids long. Between the trimmed V and J ends, which lost 4 bases and 1 base, there was a span of 17 bases. In DNA form, the CDR3 reads TGTGCCAGCAGTTCCACAGAAAAAGGAAGGAGCAATCAGCCCCAGCATTTT. This gives the protein CASSSTEKGRSNQPQHF.

The chain links TRBV5-1 to TRBJ1-2, with 7 bases lining up with TRBD1. From germline, CDR1 is SGHRS and CDR2 YFSETQ. CDR3 length: 14 residues. Trimming at V came to 0 bases and at J to 2 bases, leaving 1 base not matched to a gene. The CDR3 nucleotides are TGCGCCAGCAGCTTGGTACAGGGGAACTATGGCTACACCTTC. The encoded protein is CASSLVQGNYGYTF.

A remark on this clone: The sample has other DNA sequences that encode this CDR3 too. The chain couples TRBV5-1 to TRBJ1-3; no clear D. CDR3 length: 14 residues. In germline, CDR1 is SGHRS, CDR2 YFSETQ. V lost 0 bases to trimming and J lost 0 bases, with 4 bases between them. CDR3 nucleotides: TGCGCCAGCAGCTTGGCAGGCTCTGGAAACACCATATATTTT. Its translation is CASSLAGSGNTIYF.

As concerns this clone: Different DNA sequences within this sample yield the same CDR3. The chain combines TRBV11-2 with TRBJ1-1; D remains unclear. Germline values: CDR1 SGHAT, CDR2 FQNNGV. The germline V and J ends were trimmed by 4 bases and 5 bases, with 8 bases remaining between them. The CDR3 runs to 12 residues. The CDR3 DNA reads as TGTGCCAGCAGCTCCCGAGGGACTGAAGCTTTCTTT. Translating it yields CASSSRGTEAFF.

The chain couples TRBV19 to TRBJ2-3, with 9 bases fitting TRBD2. There are 15 residues in the CDR3. Germline V gives CDR1 LNHDA, CDR2 SQIVND (reference sequence). Unmatched junction bases numbered 9, after V lost 7 bases and J lost 4 bases. CDR3: CASNTGGLAADTQYF. The CDR3 DNA follows: TGTGCCAGTAACACTGGGGGACTAGCAGCAGATACGCAGTATTTT.

The chain joins TRBV2 to TRBJ2-3; 11 bases map to TRBD1. V was clipped by 8 bases and J by 2 bases; unmatched bases: 6. The CDR3 consists of 15 residues. Per germline, CDR1 SNHLY and CDR2 FYNNEI. CDR3 in amino acids: CASPRTGGSTDTQYF. The CDR3 region has the DNA TGTGCCAGCCCCCGGACAGGGGGCTCCACAGATACGCAGTATTTT.